This TCR beta chain was captured by sequencing in a study of technical replicates of blood from several donors. Sequencing was performed with immunoSEQ multiplex PCR; in TCRdb, only in-frame clones are kept and a portion is missing. Of about 70,000 clones listed, approximately 94% are singletons. Germline loops: CDR1 MDHEN, CDR2 SYDVKM. Trimming removed 5 bases from V and 2 bases from J, with 15 bases in between. The CDR3 extends over 15 amino acids. This TCR was recovered from a human donor in good health. The chain has TRBV28 and TRBJ1-1; D perhaps matches TRBD1 (6 bases). The specimen sequenced was T cells isolated from PBMCs. The DNA of the CDR3 is TGTGCCAGCAGTCCTATCAGGGGCCTTAACACTGAAGCTTTCTTT. It encodes CASSPIRGLNTEAFF.